This T cell receptor beta chain stems from a study of blood T cell repertoires in COVID-19 (dated by TCRdb to 2020 to 2021). About the investigation overall: Samples covering the acute and convalescent phases of COVID-19 were provided by collaborators in the United States, Italy and Spain. The prospective study material was composed of cDNA or gDNA derived from T cells, B-cell-depleted T cells, or PBMCs. Subjects who had been exposed to COVID-19, were actively infected with it, or had recovered from it provided the deeply sampled blood TCRbeta repertoires that made up the dataset. Sample metadata almost always included a de-identified subject ID, COVID-19 status, age in years and sex. The repertoires were made available in a free public database intended to serve as a resource for research on the immune response to SARS-CoV-2. HLA class I and class II types, where available, came from metadata supplied by the sample provider rather than from assay-based typing. The samples were drawn from the first 160 participants of the ongoing ImmuneRACE study and from under 1,500 subjects provided by 6 global collaborators. Results the study describes overall, beyond this receptor: The quantity of clinical and demographic metadata differed by source and by participant and was supplied without curation.

Turning to this clone: Its antigen remains undetermined. No much larger clonotype is one base removed from it; base qualities were not supplied.

V loses 3 bases of germline sequence and J loses 6 bases, and the interval between the two ends is 17 bases. Inclusive of the bounding cysteine and phenylalanine, the CDR3 is 16 residues long. The sequence is cut down to CDR3 DNA, 48 bases in frame from base 1. CDR1 and CDR2 (MGHDK, SYGVNS) derive from the germline V gene. The immunoSEQ Assay, a bias-controlled multiplex PCR, was used to amplify TCRbeta CDR3 regions from genomic DNA. The paper's processing steps were these. Nucleated cell counts per sample were estimated from amplification of reference gene primers within the assay. Sequence reads were collapsed and filtered to measure the absolute abundance of every unique TCRbeta CDR3 rearrangement. For each sample, productive Simpson clonality was calculated as the square root of Simpson's diversity index across productive rearrangements. What TCRdb holds here is the immuneACCESS table cut down to in-frame rearrangements. Part of the clones is not present; checked against another copy, under half of the missing clones reflect an unresolved V gene, and the others are unexplained. V, J and clone size were drawn from that table, and D and trimming were deduced from the DNA. For this sample there are fewer than 200,000 clones; approximately 85% appear just once. The ten top clones hold 9.8% of the sample.

Collaborating institutions collected whole blood in K2EDTA tubes following their own protocols. For TCRbeta analysis, collaborators shipped samples as frozen whole blood, isolated PBMCs, or DNA extracted from either of those sample types. This TCR derives from a woman older than 75 with acute or convalescent COVID-19. The chain is encoded by TRBV25-1 joined to TRBJ1-4, with the D gene call left open. The material sequenced was peripheral blood. The DNA sequence is given as TGTGCCAGCAGTGATGGGCCGGGGTTGAGTCATGAAAAACTGTTTTTT. The resulting protein is CASSDGPGLSHEKLFF.